This T cell receptor beta chain derives from a study of shared clonotypes between healthy human individuals (dated by TCRdb to between 2020 and 2021). For context, the study as a whole: The cohort included a few men and a couple of women between 18 and 49 years of age. To increase sequencing depth and limit assay-specific biases, different laboratories used diverse techniques to prepare libraries and sequence TCR repertoires. Blood TCR repertoires of about 5 healthy adults were deeply sequenced to estimate repertoire size and the extent of clonotype sharing between individuals. Per donor, three plates each were used for CD4 naive and CD4 memory, two for CD8 naive, and one for CD8 memory. Between about 0.85 and 8.9 billion PBMCs per donor were obtained by leukapheresis. Results the study describes overall, beyond this receptor: When a handful of donors were compared, the shared fraction of clonotypes was 5% to 6.5% for naive CD4, 3.5% to 4% for naive CD8, more than 2% for memory CD4, and roughly 0.4% for memory CD8. Sampling was limited to blood, and TCR repertoires in tissue likely differ from TCR repertoires in blood. Pairwise subsampling indicated that sequencing depth was expected to affect the degree of clonotype sharing among donors. Compared with non-shared clonotypes, the clonotypes found in all four sorted-subset donors had higher generation probabilities. Even with the large sequencing depth, rarefaction of the sorted-subset datasets indicated that sequencing was incomplete. The small number of donors limited the genetic and exposure-history diversity represented. Naive subsets generally had larger estimated clonotype richness than memory subsets.

Healthy HIV-negative adults with no recently reported acute infections or vaccinations were included as donors. Only Caucasian adults living in Nashville, Tennessee, USA were represented among the donors. Magnetic negative selection was used to enrich CD4+ T cells, after which naive cells were positively selected on CD45RA and the negative fraction became the memory subset. Blood was obtained by leukapheresis, after which PBMCs were separated by Ficoll-Histopaque density gradient centrifugation and cryopreserved in liquid nitrogen vapor phase. Analytical flow cytometry was used to check the purity and quantity of every magnetically sorted T cell population. Genomic DNA was isolated from each sorted fraction and quantified by UV absorbance on a Nanodrop 2000c. V is cut back by 4 bases and J by 1 base, with 4 bases in the junction unmatched. The CDR3 contains 14 residues, cysteine and phenylalanine counted. The CDR3 DNA has 42 bases and is translated from base 1. The CDR1 and CDR2 encoded by the germline V gene are MGHDK and SYGVNS.

Of note for this clone: Its recognized antigen is unknown. The sample holds no much larger clone one base away, and base qualities are not on file.

Using the deep immunoSEQ assay, TCR CDR3 regions were amplified from genomic DNA by multiplex PCR. Genomic DNA extracted from each cell subset was distributed evenly over all wells of several immunoSEQ 96-well plates, and each plate served as one replicate. For sorted subsets, around 0.2 ug genomic DNA, equal to about 30,000 T cell genomes, was loaded into each replicate PCR. Purified libraries were quantified with a Qubit 3.0 fluorometer, sized on a Bioanalyzer 2100, and re-quantified with the KAPA Library Quantification kit. Every immunoSEQ 96-well plate was sequenced on a dedicated single-read 150-cycle Illumina NextSeq 550 flow cell. On the study's bioinformatics: Because only junctional sequences without quality scores were contained in the immunoSEQ output, filtering matching that applied to full-length reads could not be performed. Sequences were annotated with PyIR, a Python wrapper for IgBLAST v1.9, using IMGT germline references to assign V/J genes and CDR3. Any read was removed if the V/J assignment was weak (E-value above 1e-6), the CDR3 was missing, or the read contained stop codons, out-of-frame junctions, or ambiguous translated residues. V3J clonotypes were defined by identical inferred V gene, J gene, and CDR3 amino acid sequence. Percentage overlap between repertoires was computed as shared unique clonotypes divided by the size of the smaller repertoire. RTK rarefaction, the Chao1 estimator, and Recon v2.1 estimates of unobserved clonotypes were used to assess repertoire richness. OLGA was used to compute generation probabilities for all TCRbeta clonotypes that the gDNA method yielded from a few donors. TCRdb's version of the immuneACCESS table is confined to in-frame rearrangements and falls short of the full clone set. An unresolved V gene accounts for under half of the shortfall where checked; the remainder is of unknown origin. V, J and clone size reflect that table, while D and trimming were determined from the DNA. The sample yields roughly 650,000 clones; almost 97% were counted once. The ten largest clones represent roughly 0.05% of the sample.

Sequencing used naive CD4+ T cells sorted from blood. The cell subset or site label, as the study defines it: CD45RA+ positively selected. This clonotype originated in a woman aged 25 to 39 in good health. Rearrangement joined TRBV25-1 to TRBJ2-7, and 7 junction bases match TRBD1. The CDR3 region reads CASSATGRSYEQYF. The nucleotides are TGTGCCAGCAGTGCGACAGGGCGGTCCTACGAGCAGTACTTC.